This is a list of T cell receptor beta chains from one sample in a study of cytomegalovirus exposure and HLA in healthy donors. Some clones are missing from TCRdb's copy, which holds only in-frame ones; the method was immunoSEQ multiplex PCR. Of 80,000 to 100,000 clones in the sample, about 67% were seen once. The sample comprised PBMCs. These receptors all come from a woman aged 18-30 years in good health and CMV-seropositive. Each CDR3 is given with its conserved first and last residue. The D gene is left open where the match is weak. Clone size is shown for a subset of rows, as once, few, many or a class of expanded clone.

size	J	D	V	DNA	CDR3
-	TRBJ2-1	-	TRBV7-8	TGTGCCAGCAGCTCCACTATAGCGCTTAGCTCCTACAATGAGCAGTTCTTC	CASSSTIALSSYNEQFF
-	TRBJ1-2	-	TRBV5-1	TGCGCCAGCAGTAAGGGGGGGGTGGCTGACTATGGCTACACCTTC	CASSKGGVADYGYTF
-	TRBJ2-3	-	TRBV5-4	TGTGCCAGCAGCTTGTGGGGAGCTAGCACAGATACGCAGTATTTT	CASSLWGASTDTQYF
-	TRBJ2-5	-	TRBV28	TGTGCCAGCAGTTTAAGGGCGGGGGCGGAGACCCAGTACTTC	CASSLRAGAETQYF
few	TRBJ1-1	-	TRBV9	TGTGCCAGCAGCGTAACAGGGTGGGACACTGAAGCTTTCTTT	CASSVTGWDTEAFF
-	TRBJ2-7	-	TRBV13	TGTGCCAGCAGCTTGAGACCCCCGGAGCTGCCATCCTACGAGCAGTACTTC	CASSLRPPELPSYEQYF
-	TRBJ1-1	-	TRBV11-3	TGTGCCAGCAGGGGAGGATCGGACACTGAAGCTTTCTTT	CASRGGSDTEAFF
-	TRBJ2-7	-	TRBV9	TGTGCCAGCAGCGTAGAGACAGTCTCCTACGAGCAGTACTTC	CASSVETVSYEQYF
-	TRBJ2-7	-	TRBV19	TGTGCCAGTAGTATATCGGAGACCTACGAGCAGTACTTC	CASSISETYEQYF
once	TRBJ2-7	-	TRBV9	TGTGCCAGCAGCGTAGGTAGTATGGTCTACGAGCAGTACTTC	CASSVGSMVYEQYF
-	TRBJ2-1	TRBD2	TRBV28	TGTGCCAGCACCCCCGGGGGGGGTCGCTACAATGAGCAGTTCTTC	CASTPGGGRYNEQFF
-	TRBJ2-2	TRBD1	TRBV7-6	TGTGCCAGCAGCTTAGGCACAGGGGGATCCGGGGAGCTGTTTTTT	CASSLGTGGSGELFF
-	TRBJ2-1	TRBD2	TRBV5-1	TGCGCCAGCAGCTTGAGAGGGACTAGCACCGACAATGAGCAGTTCTTC	CASSLRGTSTDNEQFF
-	TRBJ1-1	TRBD1	TRBV7-9	TGTGCCAGCAGCTTAGCCGGGACAGGGACCACTGAAGCTTTCTTT	CASSLAGTGTTEAFF
-	TRBJ2-3	TRBD2	TRBV25-1	TGTGCCGGCAGTGATCTAGCGGGCCCCACAGATACGCAGTATTTT	CAGSDLAGPTDTQYF
-	TRBJ2-1	TRBD2	TRBV6-4	TGTGCCAGCAGTGAGCTAGCGGGGGGGCCTAGCAATGAGCAGTTCTTC	CASSELAGGPSNEQFF
-	TRBJ1-2	TRBD1	TRBV7-6	TGTGCCAGCAGCGGAACCCGGGACAGGGGTGGCTATGGCTACACCTTC	CASSGTRDRGGYGYTF